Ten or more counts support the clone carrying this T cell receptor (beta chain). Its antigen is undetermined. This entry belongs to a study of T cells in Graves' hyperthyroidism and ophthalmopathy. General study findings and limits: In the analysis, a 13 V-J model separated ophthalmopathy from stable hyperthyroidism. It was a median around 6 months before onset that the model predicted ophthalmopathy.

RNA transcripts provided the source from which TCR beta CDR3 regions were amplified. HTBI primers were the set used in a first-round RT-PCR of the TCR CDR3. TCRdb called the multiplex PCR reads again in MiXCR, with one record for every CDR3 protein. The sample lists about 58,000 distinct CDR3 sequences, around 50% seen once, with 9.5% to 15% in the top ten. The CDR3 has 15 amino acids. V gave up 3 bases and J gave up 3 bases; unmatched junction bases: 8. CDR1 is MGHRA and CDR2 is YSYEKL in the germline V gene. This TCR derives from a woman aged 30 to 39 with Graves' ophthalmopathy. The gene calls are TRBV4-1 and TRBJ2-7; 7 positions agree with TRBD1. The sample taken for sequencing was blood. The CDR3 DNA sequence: TGCGCCAGCAGCCAGAAGGGACAGCCCCACTACGAGCAGTACTTC. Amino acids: CASSQKGQPHYEQYF.